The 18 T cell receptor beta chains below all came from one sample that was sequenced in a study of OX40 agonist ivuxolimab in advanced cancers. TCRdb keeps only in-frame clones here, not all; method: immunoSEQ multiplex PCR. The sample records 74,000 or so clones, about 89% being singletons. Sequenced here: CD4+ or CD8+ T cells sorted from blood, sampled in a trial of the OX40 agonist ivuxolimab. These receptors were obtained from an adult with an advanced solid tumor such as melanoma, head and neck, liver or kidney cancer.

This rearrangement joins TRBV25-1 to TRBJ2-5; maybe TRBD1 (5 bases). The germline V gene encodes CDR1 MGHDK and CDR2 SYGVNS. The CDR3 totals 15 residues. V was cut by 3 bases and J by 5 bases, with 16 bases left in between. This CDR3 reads CASSETGRVGETQYF. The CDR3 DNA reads TGTGCCAGCAGTGAGACTGGCAGGGTAGGGGAGACCCAGTACTTC. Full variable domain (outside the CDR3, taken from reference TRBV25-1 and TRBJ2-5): EADIYQTPRYLVIGTGKKITLECSQTMGHDKMYWYQQDPGMELHLIHYSYGVNSTEKGDLSSESTVSRIRTEHFPLTLESARPSHTSQYLCASSETGRVGETQYFGPGTRLLVL.

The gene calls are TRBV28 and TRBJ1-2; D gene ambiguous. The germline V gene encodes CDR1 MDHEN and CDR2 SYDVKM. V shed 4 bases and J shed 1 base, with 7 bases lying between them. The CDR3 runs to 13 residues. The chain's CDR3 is CASSWQSNYGYTF. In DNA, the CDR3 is TGTGCCAGCAGTTGGCAGAGTAACTATGGCTACACCTTC.

CDR3: CATNSFYEQYF. In DNA, the CDR3 is TGTGCCACCAACAGCTTCTACGAGCAGTACTTC. The chain employs TRBV28 and TRBJ2-7, with unresolved D. V lost 10 bases to trimming and J lost 3 bases, with 10 bases between them. CDR1 and CDR2 (germline): MDHEN, SYDVKM. The CDR3 has 11 amino acids.

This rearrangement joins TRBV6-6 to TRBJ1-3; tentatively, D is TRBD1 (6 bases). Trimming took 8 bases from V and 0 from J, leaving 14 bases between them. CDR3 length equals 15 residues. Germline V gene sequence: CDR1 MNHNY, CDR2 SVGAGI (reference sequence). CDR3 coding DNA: TGTGCCAGCCGTCATACAGGGAACTCTGGAAACACCATATATTTT. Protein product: CASRHTGNSGNTIYF.

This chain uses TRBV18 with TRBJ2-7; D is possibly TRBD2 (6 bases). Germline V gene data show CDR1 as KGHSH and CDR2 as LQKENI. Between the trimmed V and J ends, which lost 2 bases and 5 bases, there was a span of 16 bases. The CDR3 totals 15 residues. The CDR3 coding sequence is TGTGCCAGCTCACCATCTAGCGTCCGGGATCACGAGCAGTACTTC. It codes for CASSPSSVRDHEQYF.

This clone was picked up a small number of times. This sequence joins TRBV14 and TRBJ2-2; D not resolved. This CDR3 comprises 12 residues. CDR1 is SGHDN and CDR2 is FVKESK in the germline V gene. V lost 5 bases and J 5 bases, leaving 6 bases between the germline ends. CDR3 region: CASSFGTGELFF. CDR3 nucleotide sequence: TGTGCCAGCAGCTTCGGAACCGGGGAGCTGTTTTTT.

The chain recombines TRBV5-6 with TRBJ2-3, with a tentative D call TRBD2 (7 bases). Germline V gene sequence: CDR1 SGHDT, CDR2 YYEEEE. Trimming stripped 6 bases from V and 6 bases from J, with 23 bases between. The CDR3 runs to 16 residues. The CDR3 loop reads CASTPWGPIGGDTQYF. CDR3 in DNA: TGTGCCAGCACCCCCTGGGGGCCTATCGGGGGGGATACGCAGTATTTT.

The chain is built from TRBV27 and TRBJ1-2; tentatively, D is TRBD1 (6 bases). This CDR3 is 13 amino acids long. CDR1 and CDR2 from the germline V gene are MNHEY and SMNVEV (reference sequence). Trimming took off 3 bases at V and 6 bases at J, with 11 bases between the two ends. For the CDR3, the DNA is TGTGCCAGCAGTTTTTCAGGGGTCAATGGCTACACCTTC. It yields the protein CASSFSGVNGYTF.

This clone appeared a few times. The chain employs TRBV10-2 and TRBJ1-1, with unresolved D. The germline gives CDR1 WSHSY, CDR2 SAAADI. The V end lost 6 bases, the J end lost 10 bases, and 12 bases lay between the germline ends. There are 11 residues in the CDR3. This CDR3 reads CASRRDAAAFF. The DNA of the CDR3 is TGCGCCAGCAGAAGGGATGCGGCAGCTTTCTTT.

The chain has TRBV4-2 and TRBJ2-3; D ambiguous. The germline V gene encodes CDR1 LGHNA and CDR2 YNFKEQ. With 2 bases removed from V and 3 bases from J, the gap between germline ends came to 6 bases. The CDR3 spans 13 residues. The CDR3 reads CASSQTTTDTQYF. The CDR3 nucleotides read TGTGCCAGCAGCCAAACGACGACAGATACGCAGTATTTT.

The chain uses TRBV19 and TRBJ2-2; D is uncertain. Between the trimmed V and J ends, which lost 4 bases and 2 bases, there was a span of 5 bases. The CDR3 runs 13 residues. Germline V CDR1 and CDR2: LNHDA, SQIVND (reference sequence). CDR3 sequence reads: CASSNTNTGELFF. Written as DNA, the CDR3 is TGTGCCAGTAGTAACACCAACACCGGGGAGCTGTTTTTT.

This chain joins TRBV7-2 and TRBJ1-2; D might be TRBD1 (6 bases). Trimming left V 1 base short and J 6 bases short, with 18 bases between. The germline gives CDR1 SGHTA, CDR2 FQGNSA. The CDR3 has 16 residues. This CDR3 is CASSLVNGRGKNGYTF. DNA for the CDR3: TGTGCCAGCAGCTTAGTTAATGGAAGGGGGAAAAATGGCTACACCTTC.

This CDR3 reads CASSTYNEQFF. The CDR3 nucleotides read TGTGCCAGCAGCACCTACAATGAGCAGTTCTTC. The V and J genes are TRBV5-6 and TRBJ2-1, with D unclear. The CDR3 is 11 residues long. Germline assignment: CDR1 SGHDT and CDR2 YYEEEE. V gave up 4 bases and J gave up 2 bases, with 1 base separating them.

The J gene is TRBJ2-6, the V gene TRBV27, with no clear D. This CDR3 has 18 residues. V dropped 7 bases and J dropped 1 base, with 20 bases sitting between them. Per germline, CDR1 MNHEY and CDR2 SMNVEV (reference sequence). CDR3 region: CASKMTLTQVSGANVLTF. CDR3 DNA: TGTGCCAGCAAAATGACCCTTACCCAAGTGTCTGGGGCCAACGTCCTGACTTTC.

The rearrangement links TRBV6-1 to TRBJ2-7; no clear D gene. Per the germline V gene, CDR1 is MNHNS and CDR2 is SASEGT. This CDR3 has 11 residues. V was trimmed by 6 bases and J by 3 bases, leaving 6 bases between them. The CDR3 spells CASSTNYEQYF. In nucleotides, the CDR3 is TGTGCCAGCAGCACAAACTACGAGCAGTACTTC.

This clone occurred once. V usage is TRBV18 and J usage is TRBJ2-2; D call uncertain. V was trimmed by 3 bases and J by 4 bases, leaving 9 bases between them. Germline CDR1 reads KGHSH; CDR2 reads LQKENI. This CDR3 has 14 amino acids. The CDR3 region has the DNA TGTGCCAGCTCACCGCTAGTGAGCACCGGGGAGCTGTTTTTT. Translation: CASSPLVSTGELFF.

This CDR3 is CAISRQGEVTDTQYF. As DNA, the CDR3 is TGTGCCATCAGTCGACAGGGGGAGGTTACAGATACGCAGTATTTT. This chain connects TRBV10-3 to TRBJ2-3, with 9 nucleotides matching TRBD1. Looked up from germline, CDR1 is ENHRY and CDR2 is SYGVKD. With V trimmed by 5 bases and J by 3 bases, 6 bases remained unmatched. The CDR3 is 15 amino acids.

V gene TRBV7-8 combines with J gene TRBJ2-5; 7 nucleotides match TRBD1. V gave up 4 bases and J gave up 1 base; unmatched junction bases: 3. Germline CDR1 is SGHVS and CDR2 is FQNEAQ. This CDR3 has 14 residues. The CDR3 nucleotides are TGTGCCAGCAGCTCAGGGGGAGTCCAAGAGACCCAGTACTTC. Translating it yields CASSSGGVQETQYF.